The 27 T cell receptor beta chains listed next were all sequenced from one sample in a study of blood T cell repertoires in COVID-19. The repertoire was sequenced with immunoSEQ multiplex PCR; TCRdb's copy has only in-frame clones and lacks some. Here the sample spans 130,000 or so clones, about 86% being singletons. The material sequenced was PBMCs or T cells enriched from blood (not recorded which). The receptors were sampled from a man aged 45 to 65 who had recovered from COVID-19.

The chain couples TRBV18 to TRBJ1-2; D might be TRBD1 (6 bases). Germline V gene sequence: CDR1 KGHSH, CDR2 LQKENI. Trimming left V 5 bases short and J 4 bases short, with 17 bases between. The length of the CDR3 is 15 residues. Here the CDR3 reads CASSSTSGTSYGYTF. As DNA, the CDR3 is TGTGCCAGCTCATCCACTTCCGGGACATCCTATGGCTACACCTTC.

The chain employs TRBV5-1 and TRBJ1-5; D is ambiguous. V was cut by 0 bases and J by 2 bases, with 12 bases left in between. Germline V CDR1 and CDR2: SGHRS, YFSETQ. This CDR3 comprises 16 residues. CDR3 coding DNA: TGCGCCAGCAGCTTGGAGGGAGGAGGAGGCAATCAGCCCCAGCATTTT. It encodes CASSLEGGGGNQPQHF.

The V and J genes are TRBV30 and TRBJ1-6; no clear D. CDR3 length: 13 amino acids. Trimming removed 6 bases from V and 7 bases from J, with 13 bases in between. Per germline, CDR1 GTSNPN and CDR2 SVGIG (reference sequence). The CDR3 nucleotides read TGTGCCTGCTCTTCCGGGATAAATTCACCCCTCCACTTT. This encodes CACSSGINSPLHF.

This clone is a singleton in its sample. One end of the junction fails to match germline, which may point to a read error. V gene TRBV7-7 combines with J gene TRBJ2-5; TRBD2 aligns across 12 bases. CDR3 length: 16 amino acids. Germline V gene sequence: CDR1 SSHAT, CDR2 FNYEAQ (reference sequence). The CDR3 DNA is TGTGCTAGCAGCGAACGGACTAGCGGGATGGGTGAGACCCAGTACTTC. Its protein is CASSERTSGMGETQYF.

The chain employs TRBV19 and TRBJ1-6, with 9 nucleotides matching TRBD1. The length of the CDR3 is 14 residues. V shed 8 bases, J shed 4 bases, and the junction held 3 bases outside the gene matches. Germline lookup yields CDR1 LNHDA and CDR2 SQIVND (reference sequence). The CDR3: CASSDRGYNSPLHF. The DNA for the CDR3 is TGTGCCAGTTCTGACAGGGGGTATAATTCACCCCTCCACTTT.

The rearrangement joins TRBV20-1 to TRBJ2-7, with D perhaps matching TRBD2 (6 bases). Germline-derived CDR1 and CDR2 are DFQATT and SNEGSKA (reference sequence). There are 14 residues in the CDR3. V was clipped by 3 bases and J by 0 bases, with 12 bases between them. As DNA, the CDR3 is TGCAGTGCTAGTCGGCGGGGACTCTCCTACGAGCAGTACTTC. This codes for CSASRRGLSYEQYF.

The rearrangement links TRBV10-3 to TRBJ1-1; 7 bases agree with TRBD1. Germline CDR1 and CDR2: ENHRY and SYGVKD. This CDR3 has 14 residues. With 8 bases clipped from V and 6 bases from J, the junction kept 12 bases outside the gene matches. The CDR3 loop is CAIRRQGGEPEAFF. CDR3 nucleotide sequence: TGTGCCATCCGAAGACAGGGTGGTGAGCCTGAAGCTTTCTTT.

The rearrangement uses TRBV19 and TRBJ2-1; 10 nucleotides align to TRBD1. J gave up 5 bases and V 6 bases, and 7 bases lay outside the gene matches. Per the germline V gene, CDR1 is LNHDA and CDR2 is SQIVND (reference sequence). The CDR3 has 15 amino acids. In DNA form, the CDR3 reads TGTGCCAGTAGCCGTGACAGGGGGCCAAACAATGAGCAGTTCTTC. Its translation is CASSRDRGPNNEQFF.

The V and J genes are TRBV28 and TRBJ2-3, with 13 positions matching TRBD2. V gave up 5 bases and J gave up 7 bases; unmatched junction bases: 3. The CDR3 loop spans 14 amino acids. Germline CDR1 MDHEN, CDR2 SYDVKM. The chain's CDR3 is CASSRLAGGNTQYF. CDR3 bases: TGTGCCAGCAGTCGACTAGCGGGGGGTAATACGCAGTATTTT.

The CDR3 sequence is CASSLLEGLAGGPRETQYF. The CDR3 nucleotides read TGTGCCAGCAGCCTCCTGGAAGGACTAGCGGGGGGGCCGCGAGAGACCCAGTACTTC. The gene calls are TRBV5-4 and TRBJ2-5; TRBD2 matches 15 bases. The CDR3 consists of 19 residues. V lost 4 bases, J lost 4 bases, and 14 bases stayed unmatched. Looked up from germline, CDR1 is SGHNT and CDR2 is YYREEE (reference sequence).

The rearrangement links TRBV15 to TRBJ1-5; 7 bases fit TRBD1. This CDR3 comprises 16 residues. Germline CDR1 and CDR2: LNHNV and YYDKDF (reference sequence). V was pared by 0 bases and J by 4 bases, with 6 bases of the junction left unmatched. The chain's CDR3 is CATSRDGDRVNQPQHF. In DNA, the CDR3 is TGTGCCACCAGCAGAGACGGCGACAGGGTAAATCAGCCCCAGCATTTT. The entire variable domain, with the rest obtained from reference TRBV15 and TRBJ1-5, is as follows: DAMVIQNPRYQVTQFGKPVTLSCSQTLNHNVMYWYQQKSSQAPKLLFHYYDKDFNNEADTPDNFQSRRPNTSFCFLDIRSPGLGDTAMYLCATSRDGDRVNQPQHFGDGTRLSIL.

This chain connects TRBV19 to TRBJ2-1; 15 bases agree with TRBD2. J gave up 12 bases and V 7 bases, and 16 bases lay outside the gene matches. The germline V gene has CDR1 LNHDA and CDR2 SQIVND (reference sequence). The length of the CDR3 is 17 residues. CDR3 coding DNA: TGTGCCAGTAATCCTCCCCCGCCGTTGGGACTAGCGGGGGGGCAGTTCTTC. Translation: CASNPPPPLGLAGGQFF.

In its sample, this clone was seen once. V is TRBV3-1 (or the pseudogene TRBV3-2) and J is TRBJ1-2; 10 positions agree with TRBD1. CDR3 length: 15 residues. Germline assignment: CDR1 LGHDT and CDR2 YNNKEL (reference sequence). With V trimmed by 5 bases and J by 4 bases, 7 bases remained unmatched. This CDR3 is CASSVGTGVGYGYTF. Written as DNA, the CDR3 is TGTGCCAGCAGCGTGGGGACAGGGGTCGGCTATGGCTACACCTTC.

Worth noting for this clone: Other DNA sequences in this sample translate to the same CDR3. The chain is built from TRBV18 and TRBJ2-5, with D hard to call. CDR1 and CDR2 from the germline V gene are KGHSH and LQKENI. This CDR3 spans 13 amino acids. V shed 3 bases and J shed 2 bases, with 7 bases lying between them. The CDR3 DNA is TGTGCCAGCTCACCGCGGCAGCAAGAGACCCAGTACTTC. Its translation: CASSPRQQETQYF. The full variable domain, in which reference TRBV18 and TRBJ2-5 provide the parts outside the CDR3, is NAGVMQNPRHLVRRRGQEARLRCSPMKGHSHVYWYRQLPEEGLKFMVYLQKENIIDESGMPKERFSAEFPKEGPSILRIQQVVRGDSAAYFCASSPRQQETQYFGPGTRLLVL.

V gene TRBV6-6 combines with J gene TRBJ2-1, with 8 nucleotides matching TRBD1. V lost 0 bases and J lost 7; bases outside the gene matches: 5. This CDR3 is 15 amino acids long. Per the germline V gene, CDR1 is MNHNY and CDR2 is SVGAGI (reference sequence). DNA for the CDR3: TGTGCCAGCAGTTACTCTAGGCAGGGGGCGAATGAGCAGTTCTTC. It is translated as CASSYSRQGANEQFF.

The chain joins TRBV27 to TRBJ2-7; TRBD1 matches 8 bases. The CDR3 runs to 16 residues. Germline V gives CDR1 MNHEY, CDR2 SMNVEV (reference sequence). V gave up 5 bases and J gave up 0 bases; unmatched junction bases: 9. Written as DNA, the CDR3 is TGTGCCAGCAGTCCCCTAAGGACAGGGACCTCCTACGAGCAGTACTTC. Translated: CASSPLRTGTSYEQYF.

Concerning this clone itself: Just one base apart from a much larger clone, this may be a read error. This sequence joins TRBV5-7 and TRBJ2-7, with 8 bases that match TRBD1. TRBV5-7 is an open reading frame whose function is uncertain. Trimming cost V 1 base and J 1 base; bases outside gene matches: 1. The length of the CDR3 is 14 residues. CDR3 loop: CASSLQGASYEQYF. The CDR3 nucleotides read TGTGCCAGCAGCTTGCAGGGGGCTTCCTACGAGCAGTACTTC.

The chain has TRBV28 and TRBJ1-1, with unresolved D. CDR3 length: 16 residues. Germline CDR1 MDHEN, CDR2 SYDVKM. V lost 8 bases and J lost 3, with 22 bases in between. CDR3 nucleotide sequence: TGTGCCAGCGATCCCGGCGGGGTTCGATTGGACACTGAAGCTTTCTTT. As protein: CASDPGGVRLDTEAFF. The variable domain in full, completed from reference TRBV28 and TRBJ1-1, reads DVKVTQSSRYLVKRTGEKVFLECVQDMDHENMFWYRQDPGLGLRLIYFSYDVKMKEKGDIPEGYSVSREKKERFSLILESASTNQTSMYLCASDPGGVRLDTEAFFGQGTRLTVV.

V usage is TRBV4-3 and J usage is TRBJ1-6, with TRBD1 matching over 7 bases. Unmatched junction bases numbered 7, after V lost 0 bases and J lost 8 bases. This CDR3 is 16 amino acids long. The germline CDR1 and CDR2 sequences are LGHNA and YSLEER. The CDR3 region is CASSQDRYRGDSPLHF. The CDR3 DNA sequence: TGCGCCAGCAGCCAAGATCGGTACAGGGGAGATTCACCCCTCCACTTT.

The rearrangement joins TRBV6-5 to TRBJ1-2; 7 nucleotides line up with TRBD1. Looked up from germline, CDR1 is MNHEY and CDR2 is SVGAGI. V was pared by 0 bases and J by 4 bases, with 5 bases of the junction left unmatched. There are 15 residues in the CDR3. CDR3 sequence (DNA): TGTGCCAGCAGTTACTCGGCAGGGGGGAGCTATGGCTACACCTTC. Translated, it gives CASSYSAGGSYGYTF.

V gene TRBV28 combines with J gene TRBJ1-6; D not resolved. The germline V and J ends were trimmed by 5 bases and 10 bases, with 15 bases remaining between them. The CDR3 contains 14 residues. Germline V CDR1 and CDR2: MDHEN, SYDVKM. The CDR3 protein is CASSPSGVRSPLHF. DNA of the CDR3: TGTGCCAGCAGTCCCTCCGGGGTTAGGTCACCCCTCCACTTT.

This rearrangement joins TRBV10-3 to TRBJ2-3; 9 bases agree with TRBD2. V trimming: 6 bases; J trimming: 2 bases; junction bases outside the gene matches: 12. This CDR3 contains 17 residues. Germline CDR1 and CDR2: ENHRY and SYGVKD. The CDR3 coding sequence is TGTGCCATCAGAACCGCCCTAGCGGGGAGTTACACAGATACGCAGTATTTT. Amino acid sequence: CAIRTALAGSYTDTQYF.

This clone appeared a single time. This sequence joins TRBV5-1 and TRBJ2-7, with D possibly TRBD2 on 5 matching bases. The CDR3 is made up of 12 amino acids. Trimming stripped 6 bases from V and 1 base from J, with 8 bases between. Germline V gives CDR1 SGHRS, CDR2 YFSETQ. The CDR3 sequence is CASTGGSYEQYF. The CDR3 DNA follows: TGCGCCAGCACCGGCGGGTCCTACGAGCAGTACTTC.

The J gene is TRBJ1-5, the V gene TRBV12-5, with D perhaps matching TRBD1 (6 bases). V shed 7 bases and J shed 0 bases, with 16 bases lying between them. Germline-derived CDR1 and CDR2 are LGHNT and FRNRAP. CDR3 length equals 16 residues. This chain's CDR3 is CASAFGLGHSNQPQHF. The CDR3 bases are TGTGCTAGTGCCTTTGGTTTGGGACATAGCAATCAGCCCCAGCATTTT. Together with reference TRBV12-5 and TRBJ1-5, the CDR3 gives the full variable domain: DARVTQTPRHKVTEMGQEVTMRCQPILGHNTVFWYRQTMMQGLELLAYFRNRAPLDDSGMPKDRFSAEMPDATLATLKIQPSEPRDSAVYFCASAFGLGHSNQPQHFGDGTRLSIL.

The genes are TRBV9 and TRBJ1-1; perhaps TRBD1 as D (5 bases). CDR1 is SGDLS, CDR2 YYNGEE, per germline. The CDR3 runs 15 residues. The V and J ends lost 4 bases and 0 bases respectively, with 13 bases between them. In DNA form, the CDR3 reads TGTGCCAGCAGCATACACCAGACAGTGAACACTGAAGCTTTCTTT. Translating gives CASSIHQTVNTEAFF.

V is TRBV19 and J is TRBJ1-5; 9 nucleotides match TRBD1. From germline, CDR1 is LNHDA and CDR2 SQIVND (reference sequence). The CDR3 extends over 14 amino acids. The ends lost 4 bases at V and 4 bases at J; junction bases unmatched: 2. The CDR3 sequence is CASSRQGGNQPQHF. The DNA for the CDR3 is TGTGCCAGTAGTAGACAGGGGGGTAATCAGCCCCAGCATTTT.

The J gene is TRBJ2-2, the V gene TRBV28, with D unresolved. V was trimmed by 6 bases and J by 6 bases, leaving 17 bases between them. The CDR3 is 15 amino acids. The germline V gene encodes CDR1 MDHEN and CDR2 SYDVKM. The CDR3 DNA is TGTGCCAGCAGGCCCCAAGACCCCCGGGCCGGGGAGCTGTTTTTT. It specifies CASRPQDPRAGELFF.